This T cell receptor (beta chain) was identified in a study of blood T cell repertoires in COVID-19. CDR1 and CDR2 (germline): KGHDR, SFDVKD. V shed 5 bases and J 6 bases; nucleotides not matched to a gene: 2. This CDR3 has 12 residues. Residents of about two dozen US areas, aged about 18 to 100 years, made up the participants. Cohorts were based on clinical histories the participants reported. In the 2 weeks before study entry, exposed participants met a COVID-19 case, which was PCR-confirmed or clinician-diagnosed. Per the original methods: By means of reference gene primer amplification, nucleated cell counts were estimated. TCRdb keeps only in-frame clones here, not all; method: immunoSEQ multiplex PCR. Clone size and the V and J calls come from that table; the DNA yielded D and trimming. In the table there are more than 250,000 clones, roughly 80% of which are singletons.

The chain has TRBV24-1 and TRBJ1-2; 7 positions match TRBD1. Material for sequencing was PBMCs or T cells enriched from blood (not recorded which). This sequence originates from a middle-aged man who had been exposed to COVID-19. The CDR3 sequence is CATSGGTDGYTF. CDR3 in DNA: TGTGCCACCAGTGGGGGGACAGATGGCTACACCTTC.